This TCR beta chain was sequenced for a study of human T cells and chemical hapten exposure. Across the study: 2% DPC applied to a 2 cm by 2 cm arm area sensitized donors.

TCRdb re-called the RACE reads with MiXCR, one entry per CDR3 protein. The sample includes about 77,000 distinct CDR3 sequences, less than 15% seen only once; the top ten take about 4.6%. The CDR3 is 15 amino acids. V lost 6 bases to trimming and J lost 2 bases; unmatched junction nucleotides: 4. CDR1 is KGHSH and CDR2 is LQKENI in the germline V gene. This clonotype was picked up many times. The time point denotes: pre-sensitization, week 0. Described treatment: therapeutic diphenylcyclopropenone sensitization with weekly scalp DPC. The TCR was taken from a woman between 50 and 59 years old with alopecia areata. Some clones in this sample may be carry-over from other donors' samples. The chain joins TRBV18 to TRBJ2-2; 9 nucleotides match TRBD1. Specimen: whole blood, collected in connection with sensitization to the hapten diphenylcyclopropenone (DPC). DNA for the CDR3: TGTGCCAGCTCCGGACAGGGGCAAAACACCGGGGAGCTGTTTTTT. It specifies CASSGQGQNTGELFF.